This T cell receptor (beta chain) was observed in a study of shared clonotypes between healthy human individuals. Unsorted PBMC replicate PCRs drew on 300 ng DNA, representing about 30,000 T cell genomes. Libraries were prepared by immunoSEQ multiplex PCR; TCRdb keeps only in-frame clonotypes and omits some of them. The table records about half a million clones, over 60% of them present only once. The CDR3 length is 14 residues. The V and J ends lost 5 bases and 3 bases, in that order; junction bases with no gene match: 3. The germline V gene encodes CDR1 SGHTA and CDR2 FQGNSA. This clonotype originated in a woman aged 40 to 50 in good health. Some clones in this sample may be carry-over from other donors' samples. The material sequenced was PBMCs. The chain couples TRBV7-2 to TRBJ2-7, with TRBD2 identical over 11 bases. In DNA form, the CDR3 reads TGTGCCAGCAGCATGGGACTAGCGGACTACGAGCAGTACTTC. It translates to CASSMGLADYEQYF.